These 27 T cell receptor beta chains share one sample of origin, sequenced in a study of T cell responses to AZD1222 COVID-19 vaccine. The data were produced by immunoSEQ multiplex PCR, yet TCRdb's version contains in-frame clones alone and is incomplete. The sample yields over 150,000 clones, 85% to 95% seen once. The sample was peripheral blood, taken on day 0 of AZD1222 vaccination. Receptors originate from an adult in good health.

This chain joins TRBV18 and TRBJ2-7; a possible D gene is TRBD2 (6 bases). Between the trimmed V and J ends, which lost 2 bases and 3 bases, there was a span of 8 bases. CDR1 is KGHSH and CDR2 is LQKENI in the germline V gene. This CDR3 comprises 13 residues. CDR3 residues: CASSPGGFYEQYF. The DNA of the CDR3 is TGTGCCAGCTCACCAGGGGGGTTCTACGAGCAGTACTTC.

This chain links TRBV2 with TRBJ1-2; the D is unclear. The length of the CDR3 is 14 residues. V was shortened by 8 bases and J by 6 bases, with 19 bases between the two germline ends. The germline V gene has CDR1 SNHLY and CDR2 FYNNEI. The CDR3 loop is CASPLVLWLNGYTF. The CDR3 region has the DNA TGTGCCAGCCCCCTCGTTCTGTGGCTGAATGGCTACACCTTC.

A word on this clone: The sample carries other DNA sequences with the same CDR3. The J gene is TRBJ1-1, the V gene TRBV28; perhaps TRBD1 as D (6 bases). V lost 6 bases, J lost 1 base, and 12 bases lay in between. Germline V gene lookup returns CDR1 MDHEN and CDR2 SYDVKM. The CDR3 contains 14 residues. CDR3 nucleotide sequence: TGTGCCAGCAGCTCCGGGACACCGAACACTGAAGCTTTCTTT. This sequence encodes CASSSGTPNTEAFF.

The chain uses TRBV5-1 and TRBJ1-5; D is undetermined. V lost 0 bases, J lost 7 bases, and 8 bases lay in between. Germline assignment: CDR1 SGHRS and CDR2 YFSETQ. The CDR3 covers 13 residues. CDR3 sequence: CASSLEFSQPQHF. The CDR3 DNA reads as TGCGCCAGCAGCTTGGAATTTTCGCAGCCCCAGCATTTT.

The V and J genes are TRBV28 and TRBJ2-3; D remains ambiguous. CDR1 is MDHEN and CDR2 is SYDVKM in the germline V gene. This CDR3 spans 12 amino acids. Trimming stripped 7 bases from V and 1 base from J, with 6 bases between. The DNA for the CDR3 is TGTGCCAGCAATCGGCGCACAGATACGCAGTATTTT. Translation: CASNRRTDTQYF.

This clone appeared once. This chain links TRBV6-1 with TRBJ2-7; D remains unclear. The CDR3 spans 15 residues. Germline values: CDR1 MNHNS, CDR2 SASEGT. Trimming removed 2 bases at V and 0 bases at J, with 11 bases between. DNA of the CDR3: TGTGCCAGCAGTGAATTTAGGGATAGCTCCTACGAGCAGTACTTC. It specifies CASSEFRDSSYEQYF.

V usage is TRBV7-2 and J usage is TRBJ2-1, with D maybe TRBD1 (5 bases). Trimming pared 6 bases from V and 6 bases from J, leaving 9 bases between. This CDR3 is built from 12 residues. CDR1 is SGHTA and CDR2 is FQGNSA in the germline V gene. The DNA of the CDR3 is TGTGCCAGCAGGGAACAGGCCAATGAGCAGTTCTTC. Translating gives CASREQANEQFF.

The chain is built from TRBV2 and TRBJ2-3; D is ambiguous. The V and J ends lost 7 bases and 0 bases respectively, with 11 bases between them. The CDR3 consists of 14 residues. Per germline, CDR1 SNHLY and CDR2 FYNNEI. The CDR3 reads CASNPRTSTDTQYF. CDR3 sequence (DNA): TGTGCCAGCAACCCTAGAACTAGCACAGATACGCAGTATTTT.

The CDR3 DNA reads as TGTGCCAGCAGCCACAACTTGCCGGGACACGGATCCGGCGAGCAGTACTTC. Translated, it gives CASSHNLPGHGSGEQYF. The chain recombines TRBV7-9 with TRBJ2-7; possibly TRBD1 for D (6 bases). Trimming removed 5 bases from V and 6 bases from J, with 26 bases in between. Germline V lookup: CDR1 SEHNR, CDR2 FQNEAQ (reference sequence). The CDR3 is 17 residues long.

V usage is TRBV5-6 and J usage is TRBJ1-2, with D unresolved. Germline V lookup: CDR1 SGHDT, CDR2 YYEEEE. The V and J ends lost 3 bases and 5 bases respectively, with 17 bases between them. The CDR3 runs to 15 residues. The CDR3 protein is CASSSSSGAVYGYTF. The CDR3 nucleotides read TGTGCCAGCAGCTCCTCTTCGGGAGCAGTTTATGGCTACACCTTC.

For this clone: The sample carries other DNA sequences with the same CDR3. V usage is TRBV19 and J usage is TRBJ2-1; weak D call: TRBD1 (6 bases). Trimming removed 6 bases from V and 4 bases from J, with 16 bases in between. The germline V gene encodes CDR1 LNHDA and CDR2 SQIVND (reference sequence). The CDR3 loop spans 15 amino acids. In nucleotides, the CDR3 is TGTGCCAGTAGCCCCAGGACAGCCGGGTACAATGAGCAGTTCTTC. This translates into CASSPRTAGYNEQFF.

The chain joins TRBV29-1 to TRBJ1-1; the match to TRBD1 covers 7 bases. Trimming at V came to 0 bases and at J to 6 bases, leaving 10 bases not matched to a gene. The CDR3 is 15 amino acids. Germline V lookup: CDR1 SQVTM, CDR2 ANQGSEA. CDR3 amino acids: CSVEDLVAGGAEAFF. CDR3 bases: TGCAGCGTTGAAGATTTGGTGGCAGGGGGGGCTGAAGCTTTCTTT.

V and J are TRBV5-1 and TRBJ1-3, with a weak D call TRBD1 (6 bases). Germline assignment: CDR1 SGHRS and CDR2 YFSETQ. Trimming took off 7 bases at V and 6 bases at J, with 11 bases between the two ends. The CDR3 runs 12 residues. The CDR3: CASRGPENTIYF. The CDR3 DNA reads TGCGCCAGCCGGGGGCCCGAAAACACCATATATTTT.

The genes are TRBV4-1 and TRBJ1-5; D not certain. The CDR3 is 13 residues long. From germline, CDR1 is MGHRA and CDR2 YSYEKL. The V gene lost 1 base and the J gene lost 5 bases, with 6 bases spanning the gap. The CDR3 spells CASSQGLDQPQHF. The CDR3 DNA is TGCGCCAGCAGCCAAGGGCTTGATCAGCCCCAGCATTTT.

The J gene is TRBJ2-1, the V gene TRBV30; TRBD1 or TRBD2 may be the D gene (5 bases each). The germline CDR1 and CDR2 sequences are GTSNPN and SVGIG (reference sequence). The CDR3 contains 14 residues. Trimming took off 0 bases at V and 7 bases at J, with 13 bases between the two ends. DNA for the CDR3: TGTGCCTGGAGTGTAATGTGGGGCGGGAATGAGCAGTTCTTC. Amino acids: CAWSVMWGGNEQFF.

The chain links TRBV6-5 to TRBJ2-1; perhaps TRBD1 as D (6 bases). Germline CDR1 reads MNHEY; CDR2 reads SVGAGI. V was trimmed by 2 bases and J by 14 bases, leaving 10 bases between them. This CDR3 spans 11 amino acids. For the CDR3, the DNA is TGTGCCAGCAGTTACCGACAGGAAGAGTTCTTC. Translation gives CASSYRQEEFF.

The chain combines TRBV6-5 with TRBJ1-3, with D possibly being TRBD1 (5 bases). Looked up from germline, CDR1 is MNHEY and CDR2 is SVGAGI. This CDR3 has 14 amino acids. The germline V and J ends were trimmed by 7 bases and 0 bases, with 10 bases remaining between them. The CDR3 region is CASTEGFSGNTIYF. CDR3 bases: TGTGCCAGCACAGAGGGGTTCTCTGGAAACACCATATATTTT.

This clone was recorded once. This sequence joins TRBV27 and TRBJ2-7; tentatively, D is TRBD2 (5 bases). The ends were cut back, 5 bases at V and 4 bases at J, with 12 bases in the middle. This CDR3 is 13 amino acids long. Germline V gene sequence: CDR1 MNHEY, CDR2 SMNVEV (reference sequence). In nucleotides, the CDR3 is TGTGCCAGCAGTACCGGAAGGACTTACGAGCAGTACTTC. Its translation: CASSTGRTYEQYF.

The chain couples TRBV19 to TRBJ2-1, with 7 bases that match TRBD2. Germline values: CDR1 LNHDA, CDR2 SQIVND (reference sequence). This CDR3 is built from 14 residues. Here the CDR3 reads CASSTGGSYNEQFF. In nucleotides, the CDR3 is TGTGCGTCCTCCACCGGGGGGTCTTACAATGAGCAGTTCTTC. Supplemented by reference TRBV19 and TRBJ2-1, the full variable domain reads DGGITQSPKYLFRKEGQNVTLSCEQNLNHDAMYWYRQDPGQGLRLIYYSQIVNDFQKGDIAEGYSVSREKKESFPLTVTSAQKNPTAFYLCASSTGGSYNEQFFGPGTRLTVL.

This sequence joins TRBV5-6 and TRBJ1-1; TRBD1 matches 8 bases. The CDR3 consists of 13 residues. With 2 bases clipped from V and 11 bases from J, the junction kept 8 bases outside the gene matches. The germline V gene has CDR1 SGHDT and CDR2 YYEEEE. CDR3 protein: CASSFDRGGDAFF. In DNA, the CDR3 is TGTGCCAGCAGCTTCGACAGGGGTGGGGATGCTTTCTTT.

This clone was found once. This rearrangement joins TRBV6-6 to TRBJ1-2, with D unclear. CDR1 and CDR2 from the germline V gene are MNHNY and SVGAGI (reference sequence). Trimming took off 8 bases at V and 10 bases at J, with 11 bases between the two ends. The CDR3 sequence is 10 residues long. CDR3: CASGHEPYTF. The CDR3 DNA reads TGTGCCAGCGGCCATGAGCCCTACACCTTC.

The chain uses TRBV10-3 and TRBJ1-1; the match to TRBD1 covers 10 bases. V lost 1 base and J lost 0; bases outside the gene matches: 2. This CDR3 contains 16 residues. Germline V gene lookup returns CDR1 ENHRY and CDR2 SYGVKD. The CDR3: CAISEWDRGVNTEAFF. The CDR3 DNA sequence: TGTGCCATCAGTGAGTGGGACAGGGGAGTGAACACTGAAGCTTTCTTT.

This chain uses TRBV7-9 with TRBJ2-2; D is undetermined. CDR3 length: 13 amino acids. Germline CDR1 and CDR2: SEHNR and FQNEAQ (reference sequence). V lost 5 bases and J 6 bases, leaving 10 bases between the germline ends. The CDR3 nucleotides are TGTGCCAGCAGCCCCTTTAAGGCCGGGGAGCTGTTTTTT. Translation: CASSPFKAGELFF.

The V call is TRBV18, the J call TRBJ1-2, with 9 bases that match TRBD1. Germline lookup yields CDR1 KGHSH and CDR2 LQKENI. J lost 2 bases, V lost 6 bases, and 1 base had no gene match. This CDR3 is 13 amino acids long. The DNA for the CDR3 is TGTGCCAGCTCCGGACAGGGGAACTATGGCTACACCTTC. Encoded protein: CASSGQGNYGYTF.

The CDR3 is CASSYSSEELFF. The CDR3 nucleotides are TGTGCCAGCAGTTACTCCTCCGAGGAGCTGTTTTTT. V usage is TRBV6-5 and J usage is TRBJ2-2; D not resolved. This CDR3 region has 12 residues. Germline CDR1 reads MNHEY; CDR2 reads SVGAGI. Trimming pared 0 bases from V and 10 bases from J, leaving 6 bases between.

V and J are TRBV14 and TRBJ1-4; D gene unclear. Germline-derived CDR1 and CDR2 are SGHDN and FVKESK. The CDR3 extends over 12 amino acids. Deletions cut 0 bases from V and 6 bases from J, with 2 bases between. The CDR3 spells CASSQDYEKLFF. The CDR3 DNA is TGTGCCAGCAGCCAAGATTATGAAAAACTGTTTTTT. Filled out from reference TRBV14 and TRBJ1-4, the complete variable domain reads EAGVTQFPSHSVIEKGQTVTLRCDPISGHDNLYWYRRVMGKEIKFLLHFVKESKQDESGMPNNRFLAERTGGTYSTLKVQPAELEDSGVYFCASSQDYEKLFFGSGTQLSVL.

The chain joins TRBV27 to TRBJ2-7; D gene unclear. The CDR3 consists of 12 residues. CDR1 is MNHEY and CDR2 is SMNVEV in the germline V gene (reference sequence). The V gene lost 7 bases and the J gene lost 7 bases, with 14 bases spanning the gap. CDR3 loop: CASKRSAREQYF. The CDR3 nucleotides read TGTGCCAGCAAAAGGTCGGCCCGTGAGCAGTACTTC.